This section outlines one T cell receptor (beta chain) sequence together with its context. Its antigen is as yet unknown. The entry originates in a study of T cell responses to AZD1222 COVID-19 vaccine. Profiled with immunoSEQ multiplex PCR; TCRdb holds only in-frame clones, not every one. The profile covers about 120,000 clones, with around 94% appearing a single time and around 1.4% taken by the ten largest. V lost 7 bases and J 3 bases, leaving 10 bases between the germline ends. Germline lookup yields CDR1 MNHEY and CDR2 SVGAGI. The CDR3 has 12 residues. Study-wide points: With two AZD1222 doses given, Spike-specific TCR breadth and depth both rose. Every sample of the repertoires postdated the peak T cell response. Epitopes outside B.1.351 and B.1.1.7 mutated regions reportedly drew nearly half of spike TCRs.

The origin of this receptor is an adult who received the AZD1222 COVID-19 vaccine. This sequence joins TRBV6-5 and TRBJ2-7; no clear D gene. Here the sequenced sample was peripheral blood, taken 28 days after the second AZD1222 dose. DNA for the CDR3: TGTGCCAGCACCAGACCGAACTACGAGCAGTACTTC. Residues: CASTRPNYEQYF.